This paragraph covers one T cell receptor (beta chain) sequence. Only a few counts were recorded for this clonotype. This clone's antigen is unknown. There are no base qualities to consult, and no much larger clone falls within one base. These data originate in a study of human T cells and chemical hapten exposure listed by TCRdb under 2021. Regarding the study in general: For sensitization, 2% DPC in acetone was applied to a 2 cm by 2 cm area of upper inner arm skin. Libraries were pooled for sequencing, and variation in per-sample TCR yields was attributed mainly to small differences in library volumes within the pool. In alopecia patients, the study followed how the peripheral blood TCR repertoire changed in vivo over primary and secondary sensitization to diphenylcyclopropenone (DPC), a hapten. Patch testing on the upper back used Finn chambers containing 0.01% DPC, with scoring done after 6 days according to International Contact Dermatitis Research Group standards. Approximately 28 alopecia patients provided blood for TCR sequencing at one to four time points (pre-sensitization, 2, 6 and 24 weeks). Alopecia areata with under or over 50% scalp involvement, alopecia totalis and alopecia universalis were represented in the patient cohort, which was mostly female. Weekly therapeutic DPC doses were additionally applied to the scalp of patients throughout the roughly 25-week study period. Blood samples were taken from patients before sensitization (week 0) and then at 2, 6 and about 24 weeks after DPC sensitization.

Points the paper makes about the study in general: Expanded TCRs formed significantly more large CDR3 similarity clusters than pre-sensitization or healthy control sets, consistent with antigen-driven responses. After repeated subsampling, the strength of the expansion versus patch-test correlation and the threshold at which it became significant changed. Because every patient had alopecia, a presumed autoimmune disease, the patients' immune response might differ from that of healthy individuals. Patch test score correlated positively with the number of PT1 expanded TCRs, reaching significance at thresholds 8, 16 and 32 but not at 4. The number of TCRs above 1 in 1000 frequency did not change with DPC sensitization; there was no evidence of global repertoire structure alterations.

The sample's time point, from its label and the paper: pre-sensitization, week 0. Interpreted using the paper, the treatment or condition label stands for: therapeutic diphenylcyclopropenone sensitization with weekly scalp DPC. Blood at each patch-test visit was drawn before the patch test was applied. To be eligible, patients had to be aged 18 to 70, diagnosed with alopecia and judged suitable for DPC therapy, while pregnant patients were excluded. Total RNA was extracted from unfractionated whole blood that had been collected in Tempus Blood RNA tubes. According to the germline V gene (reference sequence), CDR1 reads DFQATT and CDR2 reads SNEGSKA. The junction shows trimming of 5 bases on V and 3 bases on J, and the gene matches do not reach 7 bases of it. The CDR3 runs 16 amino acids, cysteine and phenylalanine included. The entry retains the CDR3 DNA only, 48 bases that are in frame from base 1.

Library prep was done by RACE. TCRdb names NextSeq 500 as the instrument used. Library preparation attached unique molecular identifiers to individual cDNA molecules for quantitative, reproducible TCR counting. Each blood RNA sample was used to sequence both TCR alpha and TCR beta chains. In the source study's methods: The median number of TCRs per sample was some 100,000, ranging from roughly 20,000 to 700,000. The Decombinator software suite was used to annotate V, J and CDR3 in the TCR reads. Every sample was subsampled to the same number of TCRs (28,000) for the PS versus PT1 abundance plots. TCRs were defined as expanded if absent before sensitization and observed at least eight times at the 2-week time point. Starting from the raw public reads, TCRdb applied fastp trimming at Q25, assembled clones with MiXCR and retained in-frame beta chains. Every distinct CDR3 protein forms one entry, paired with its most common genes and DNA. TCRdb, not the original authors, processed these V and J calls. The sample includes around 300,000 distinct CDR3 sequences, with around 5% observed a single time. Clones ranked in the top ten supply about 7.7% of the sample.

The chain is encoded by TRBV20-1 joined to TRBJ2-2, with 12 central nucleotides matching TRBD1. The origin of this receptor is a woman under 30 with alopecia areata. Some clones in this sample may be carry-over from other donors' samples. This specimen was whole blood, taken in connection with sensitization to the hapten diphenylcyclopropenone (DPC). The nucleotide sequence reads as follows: TGCAGTGCTCCACCCGGGACAGGGGGCGACACCGGGGAGCTGTTTTTT. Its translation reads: CSAPPGTGGDTGELFF.